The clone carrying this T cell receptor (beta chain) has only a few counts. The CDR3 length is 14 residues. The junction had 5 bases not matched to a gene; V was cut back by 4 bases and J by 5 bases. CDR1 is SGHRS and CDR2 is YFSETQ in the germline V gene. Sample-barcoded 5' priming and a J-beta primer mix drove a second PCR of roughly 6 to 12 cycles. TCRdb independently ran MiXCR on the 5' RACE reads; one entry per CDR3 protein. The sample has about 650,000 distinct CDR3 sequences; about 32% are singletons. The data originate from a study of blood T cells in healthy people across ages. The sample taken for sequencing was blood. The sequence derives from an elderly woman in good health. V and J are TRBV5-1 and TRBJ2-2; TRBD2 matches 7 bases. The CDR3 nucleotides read TGCGCCAGCAGCGACTCCGGGAGGACCGGGGAGCTGTTTTTT. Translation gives CASSDSGRTGELFF.